This T cell receptor (beta chain) was obtained from a study of T cell responses to AZD1222 COVID-19 vaccine. Study results and limitations: Following two doses of AZD1222, Spike-specific TCR breadth and depth rose. Clonal diversity was possibly underestimated; the donors were predominantly white British and more often female.

Assay: immunoSEQ multiplex PCR; the TCRdb copy retains only in-frame clones and omits some. The sample consists of around 58,000 clones, about 88% of them appearing once. CDR1 and CDR2 (germline): SGDLS, YYNGEE. V dropped 0 bases and J dropped 5 bases, with 9 bases sitting between them. The CDR3 extends over 13 amino acids. With respect to this clone: Its antigen is not identified.

Sample: peripheral blood, taken on day 0 of AZD1222 vaccination. V is TRBV9 and J is TRBJ2-7; D not resolved. This receptor was identified in an adult in good health. Here the CDR3 DNA reads TGTGCCAGCAGCGTAGATAATCTGGACGAGCAGTACTTC. Protein: CASSVDNLDEQYF.